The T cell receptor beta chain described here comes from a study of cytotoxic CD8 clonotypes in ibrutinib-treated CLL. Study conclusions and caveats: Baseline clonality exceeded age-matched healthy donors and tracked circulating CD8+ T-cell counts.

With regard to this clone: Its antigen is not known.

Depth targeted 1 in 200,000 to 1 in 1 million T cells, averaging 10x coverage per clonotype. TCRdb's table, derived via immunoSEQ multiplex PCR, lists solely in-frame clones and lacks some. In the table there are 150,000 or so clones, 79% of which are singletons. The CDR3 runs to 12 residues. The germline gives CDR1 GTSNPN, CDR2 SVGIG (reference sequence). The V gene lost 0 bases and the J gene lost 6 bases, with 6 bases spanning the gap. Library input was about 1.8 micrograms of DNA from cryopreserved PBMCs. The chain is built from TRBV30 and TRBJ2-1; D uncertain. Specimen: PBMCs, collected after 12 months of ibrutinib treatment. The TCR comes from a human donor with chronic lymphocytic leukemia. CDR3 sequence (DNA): TGTGCCTGGAGTGTACGGATCAATGAGCAGTTCTTC. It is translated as CAWSVRINEQFF.